This record looks at one T cell receptor beta chain sequence and its context. The data are from a study of blood T cell repertoires in COVID-19. The V gene lost 2 bases and the J gene lost 1 base, with 5 bases spanning the gap. CDR1 is MNHEY and CDR2 is SVGEGT in the germline V gene. The CDR3 spans 13 residues. TCRdb keeps only in-frame clones here, not all; method: immunoSEQ multiplex PCR. The data contain approximately 220,000 clones, around 84% of them singletons. What was sequenced was peripheral blood. The chain combines TRBV6-2 or TRBV6-3 with TRBJ1-1; D is unresolved. The sequence was obtained from a woman aged 55-75 years who had recovered from COVID-19. The CDR3 DNA reads TGTGCCAGCAGTTACGTTCAGAACACTGAAGCTTTCTTT. This sequence encodes CASSYVQNTEAFF.